A single sample gave rise to the 26 T cell receptor beta chains below, sequenced in a study of OX40 agonist ivuxolimab in advanced cancers. Method: immunoSEQ multiplex PCR; TCRdb's copy keeps in-frame clones and lacks some. The top ten clones hold over 0.35% of a sample with about 65,000 clones, more than 75% of them seen once. Sequencing was performed on CD4+ or CD8+ T cells sorted from blood, taken in a trial of the OX40 agonist ivuxolimab. The source of these receptors is an adult with an advanced solid tumor such as melanoma, head and neck, liver or kidney cancer.

The J gene is TRBJ2-1, the V gene TRBV19; D is possibly TRBD1 (6 bases). The germline CDR1 and CDR2 sequences are LNHDA and SQIVND (reference sequence). V was trimmed by 0 bases and J by 6 bases, leaving 15 bases between them. This CDR3 region has 16 residues. The chain's CDR3 is CASSIDGRPRGNEQFF. The CDR3 DNA reads TGTGCCAGTAGTATAGATGGTAGGCCCAGGGGCAATGAGCAGTTCTTC.

The DNA for the CDR3 is TGTGCCAGCAGCGTAGCCAAGGGGAACTATGGCTACACCTTC. Residues: CASSVAKGNYGYTF. The rearrangement uses TRBV9 and TRBJ1-2; D possibly corresponds to TRBD1 (5 bases). CDR1 and CDR2 (germline): SGDLS, YYNGEE. The length of the CDR3 is 14 residues. Trimming removed 0 bases at V and 2 bases at J, with 8 bases between.

CDR3 sequence reads: CASAPQGSAEAFF. The CDR3 DNA reads as TGTGCTAGTGCCCCGCAGGGAAGCGCTGAAGCTTTCTTT. This chain uses TRBV12-5 with TRBJ1-1, with D possibly being TRBD1 (5 bases). The CDR3 is 13 amino acids. Germline assignment: CDR1 LGHNT and CDR2 FRNRAP. Trimming shortened V by 7 bases and J by 6 bases, and 15 bases separated the two germline ends.

Notes on this clone: Other nucleotide sequences in the sample specify the same CDR3. V gene TRBV7-2 combines with J gene TRBJ1-5; D is perhaps TRBD1 (5 bases). Germline CDR1 is SGHTA and CDR2 is FQGNSA. Trimming removed 5 bases from V and 4 bases from J, with 15 bases in between. CDR3 length: 15 residues. CDR3 residues: CASSPYGTGNQPQHF. In nucleotides, the CDR3 is TGTGCCAGCAGCCCTTATGGGACGGGGAATCAGCCCCAGCATTTT.

The J gene is TRBJ1-1, the V gene TRBV10-2; weak D call: TRBD1 (6 bases). The germline V gene encodes CDR1 WSHSY and CDR2 SAAADI. Between the trimmed V and J ends, which lost 2 bases and 11 bases, there was a span of 24 bases. This CDR3 has 16 amino acids. CDR3 sequence reads: CASSEQGLRGGGRAFF. The DNA for the CDR3 is TGCGCCAGCAGTGAGCAGGGGCTCCGGGGGGGAGGAAGGGCTTTCTTT.

The table lists this clone with a count of one. The chain couples TRBV19 to TRBJ2-5; no clear D. The CDR3 covers 11 residues. V lost 6 bases and J lost 5, with 7 bases in between. The germline CDR1 and CDR2 sequences are LNHDA and SQIVND (reference sequence). The CDR3 bases are TGTGCCAGTAGCGTAGGGGAGACCCAGTACTTC. Translation gives CASSVGETQYF.

This chain links TRBV19 with TRBJ2-7; TRBD1 might be the D (6 bases). CDR3 length: 15 residues. Looked up from germline, CDR1 is LNHDA and CDR2 is SQIVND (reference sequence). Trimming removed 3 bases from V and 4 bases from J, with 16 bases in between. As DNA, the CDR3 is TGTGCCAGTAGTATCTCTGGCAGGGGAGAGTACGAGCAGTACTTC. Protein sequence: CASSISGRGEYEQYF.

This clone is a singleton in its sample. This rearrangement joins TRBV18 to TRBJ2-7, with D tentatively TRBD1 (6 bases). The germline V gene encodes CDR1 KGHSH and CDR2 LQKENI. This CDR3 has 12 amino acids. Trimming removed 0 bases from V and 6 bases from J, with 6 bases in between. The CDR3 DNA reads TGTGCCAGCTCACCACCGGGGGCCGAGCAGTACTTC. This sequence encodes CASSPPGAEQYF.

V usage is TRBV7-6 and J usage is TRBJ2-3, with 7 bases identical to TRBD2. Trimming took 2 bases from V and 4 from J; bases not matched to a gene: 12. The CDR3 runs to 17 residues. The V gene's germline CDR1 is SGHVS and CDR2 FNYEAQ. This chain's CDR3 is CASSLTISGAPPDTQYF. The CDR3 region has the DNA TGTGCCAGCAGCTTAACGATAAGCGGGGCCCCCCCAGATACGCAGTATTTT.

The chain is built from TRBV5-1 and TRBJ2-1; 11 nucleotides match TRBD2. Losses at the gene ends were 0 bases for V and 7 bases for J; bases not matched to a gene: 3. Germline CDR1 and CDR2: SGHRS and YFSETQ. The CDR3 covers 15 residues. The CDR3 sequence is CASSLVASGGNEQFF. Here the CDR3 DNA reads TGCGCCAGCAGCTTGGTTGCTAGCGGGGGGAATGAGCAGTTCTTC. The full variable domain, completed using reference TRBV5-1 and TRBJ2-1, is KAGVTQTPRYLIKTRGQQVTLSCSPISGHRSVSWYQQTPGQGLQFLFEYFSETQRNKGNFPGRFSGRQFSNSRSEMNVSTLELGDSALYLCASSLVASGGNEQFFGPGTRLTVL.

The chain combines TRBV27 with TRBJ2-3; tentative D call: TRBD1 (6 bases). Germline assignment: CDR1 MNHEY and CDR2 SMNVEV (reference sequence). V lost 5 bases, J lost 2 bases, and 17 bases lay in between. The CDR3 totals 16 residues. The CDR3 DNA is TGTGCCAGCAGTCGTGCGGCAGGGGCAATCACAGATACGCAGTATTTT. Protein product: CASSRAAGAITDTQYF.

The chain employs TRBV19 and TRBJ1-1; TRBD1 agrees at 8 bases. The CDR3 is 16 amino acids. The junction had 16 bases not matched to a gene; V was cut back by 8 bases and J by 5 bases. The V gene's germline CDR1 is LNHDA and CDR2 SQIVND (reference sequence). The CDR3 DNA reads as TGTGCCAGTCTCGATAGCCTACAGGGGGGGTTTACTGAAGCTTTCTTT. Translated, it gives CASLDSLQGGFTEAFF.

CDR3: CASSPGQVGSPLHF. The CDR3 DNA reads as TGTGCCAGCAGTCCGGGACAGGTGGGGTCACCCCTCCACTTT. The V call is TRBV6-5, the J call TRBJ1-6; 8 bases are shared with TRBD1. J lost 10 bases, V lost 5 bases, and 7 bases had no gene match. Germline CDR1 MNHEY, CDR2 SVGAGI. The CDR3 contains 14 residues.

The gene calls are TRBV19 and TRBJ2-2; 7 bases align to TRBD1. Germline loops: CDR1 LNHDA, CDR2 SQIVND (reference sequence). The J segment lost 4 bases and the V segment lost 1 base, leaving 6 bases of the junction unmatched. This CDR3 spans 16 amino acids. CDR3 DNA sequence: TGTGCCAGTAGTATAGCCGGGACAGTCTTCACCGGGGAGCTGTTTTTT. It is translated as CASSIAGTVFTGELFF.

The V gene is TRBV6-5, the J gene TRBJ1-3; D not certain. The germline V gene encodes CDR1 MNHEY and CDR2 SVGAGI. The CDR3 spans 15 residues. V was shortened by 5 bases and J by 4 bases, with 15 bases between the two germline ends. CDR3 loop: CASSGSYGGGNTIYF. CDR3 DNA sequence: TGTGCCAGCAGTGGATCCTATGGAGGGGGAAACACCATATATTTT.

The CDR3 bases are TGTGCCACCAGCAGACTAGCGGGGCTAGGGGAGACCCAGTACTTC. Encoded protein: CATSRLAGLGETQYF. This rearrangement joins TRBV15 to TRBJ2-5, with 9 nucleotides matching TRBD2. The CDR3 totals 15 residues. V trimming: 2 bases; J trimming: 5 bases; junction bases outside the gene matches: 6. Germline V lookup: CDR1 LNHNV, CDR2 YYDKDF (reference sequence).

This clone has a single count. The CDR3 spells CASTPTRGPRVGNIQYF. Here the CDR3 DNA reads TGCGCCAGCACCCCAACCAGGGGACCGCGGGTGGGGAACATTCAGTACTTC. The rearrangement links TRBV4-1 to TRBJ2-4, with TRBD1 as a possible D gene (6 bases). There are 17 residues in the CDR3. V was trimmed by 7 bases and J by 7 bases, leaving 26 bases between them. Per the germline V gene, CDR1 is MGHRA and CDR2 is YSYEKL.

The chain combines TRBV6-6 with TRBJ1-3; D is uncertain. Trimming took off 7 bases at V and 0 bases at J, with 10 bases between the two ends. Looked up from germline, CDR1 is MNHNY and CDR2 is SVGAGI (reference sequence). The CDR3 runs to 14 residues. Here the CDR3 reads CASILGISGNTIYF. CDR3 sequence (DNA): TGTGCCAGCATTCTTGGGATCTCTGGAAACACCATATATTTT.

The chain carries TRBV7-9 and TRBJ2-2; either TRBD1 or TRBD2 may supply D (5 bases each). This CDR3 has 15 residues. Germline lookup yields CDR1 SEHNR and CDR2 FQNEAQ (reference sequence). V was shortened by 3 bases and J by 3 bases, with 11 bases between the two germline ends. The CDR3 spells CASSFYLGDTGELFF. CDR3 nucleotide sequence: TGTGCCAGCAGCTTCTACCTGGGGGACACCGGGGAGCTGTTTTTT.

The V and J genes are TRBV5-4 and TRBJ2-2; possibly TRBD1 for D (6 bases). Germline values: CDR1 SGHNT, CDR2 YYREEE (reference sequence). The CDR3 spans 17 residues. Trimming pared 2 bases from V and 6 bases from J, leaving 20 bases between. The CDR3 DNA reads TGTGCCAGCAGCTTCCCCCCGGGACACGGGGCCCCCGGGGAGCTGTTTTTT. Translating gives CASSFPPGHGAPGELFF.

The CDR3 sequence is CASSLQGGNTEAFF. CDR3 coding DNA: TGTGCCAGCTCACTACAGGGTGGGAACACTGAAGCTTTCTTT. The rearrangement uses TRBV18 and TRBJ1-1; D is possibly TRBD1 (6 bases). Looked up from germline, CDR1 is KGHSH and CDR2 is LQKENI. Between the trimmed V and J ends, which lost 4 bases and 1 base, there was a span of 10 bases. This CDR3 is built from 14 residues.

The chain couples TRBV6-1 to TRBJ1-1; 11 bases map to TRBD1. Germline trimming cut 6 bases from V and 5 bases from J; bases unmatched to any gene: 8. In germline, CDR1 is MNHNS, CDR2 SASEGT. The length of the CDR3 is 15 residues. The CDR3 is CASSKRTGGETEAFF. The CDR3 DNA is TGTGCCAGCAGCAAGAGGACAGGGGGCGAGACTGAAGCTTTCTTT.

This sequence joins TRBV30 and TRBJ1-2; D gene unclear. CDR1 and CDR2 from the germline V gene are GTSNPN and SVGIG (reference sequence). V gave up 2 bases and J gave up 2 bases, with 9 bases separating them. The CDR3 is 13 amino acids. This CDR3 is CAWSIRENYGYTF. The CDR3 DNA sequence: TGTGCCTGGAGTATAAGGGAGAACTATGGCTACACCTTC.

This sequence joins TRBV2 and TRBJ1-4; D is unresolved. Germline V lookup: CDR1 SNHLY, CDR2 FYNNEI. The CDR3 has 14 amino acids. Deletions cut 3 bases from V and 8 bases from J, with 13 bases between. The CDR3 sequence: CASSENQLGEKLFF. The CDR3 nucleotides are TGTGCCAGCAGTGAGAACCAGCTAGGAGAAAAACTGTTTTTT.

The genes are TRBV5-4 and TRBJ2-3; 9 bases map to TRBD2. V was clipped by 0 bases and J by 2 bases; unmatched bases: 4. Per germline, CDR1 SGHNT and CDR2 YYREEE (reference sequence). The CDR3 sequence is 16 residues long. CDR3 protein: CASSLGASGVTDTQYF. The CDR3 coding sequence is TGTGCCAGCAGCTTGGGTGCTAGCGGGGTCACAGATACGCAGTATTTT.

This clone has a handful of counts. The chain recombines TRBV19 with TRBJ2-5; D unresolved. V was trimmed by 4 bases and J by 3 bases, leaving 9 bases between them. Per the germline V gene, CDR1 is LNHDA and CDR2 is SQIVND (reference sequence). The length of the CDR3 is 13 residues. The CDR3 nucleotides are TGTGCCAGTAGTAGAGGAGTAGAAGAGACCCAGTACTTC. Its translation: CASSRGVEETQYF. The full variable domain, with the rest looked up from reference TRBV19 and TRBJ2-5, is DGGITQSPKYLFRKEGQNVTLSCEQNLNHDAMYWYRQDPGQGLRLIYYSQIVNDFQKGDIAEGYSVSREKKESFPLTVTSAQKNPTAFYLCASSRGVEETQYFGPGTRLLVL.